The 18 T cell receptor beta chains below were found in one sample sequenced in a study of tumor-infiltrating lymphocytes in localized non-small cell lung cancer. Profiled with immunoSEQ multiplex PCR; TCRdb holds only in-frame clones, not every one. Of approximately 12,000 clones listed, 60% to 70% are singletons. Sequencing was done on a sample of lung tumor tissue. The receptors come from a human donor with non-small cell lung cancer.

This clone is deemed medium-sized. The genes are TRBV7-8 and TRBJ2-1, with D possibly being TRBD1 (6 bases). The CDR3 is made up of 16 amino acids. The germline V and J ends were trimmed by 7 bases and 4 bases, with 20 bases remaining between them. In germline, CDR1 is SGHVS, CDR2 FQNEAQ. The CDR3 DNA follows: TGTGCCAGCACCTCTCGAAACAGGGTCCTGTACAATGAGCAGTTCTTC. Amino acid sequence: CASTSRNRVLYNEQFF. Full variable domain (outside the CDR3, taken from reference TRBV7-8 and TRBJ2-1): GAGVSQSPRYKVAKRGQDVALRCDPISGHVSLFWYQQALGQGPEFLTYFQNEAQLDKSGLPSDRFFAERPEGSVSTLKIQRTQQEDSAVYLCASTSRNRVLYNEQFFGPGTRLTVL.

For the CDR3, the DNA is TGCGCCAGCAGCTGGCAAGGGTCGAACACCGGGGAGCTGTTTTTT. Translated: CASSWQGSNTGELFF. The V and J genes are TRBV5-1 and TRBJ2-2, with D unclear. Germline values: CDR1 SGHRS, CDR2 YFSETQ. The CDR3 sequence is 15 residues long. V dropped 3 bases and J dropped 0 bases, with 9 bases sitting between them.

This chain links TRBV18 with TRBJ2-1; 14 bases are a match to TRBD2. Looked up from germline, CDR1 is KGHSH and CDR2 is LQKENI. CDR3 size: 17 residues. The V segment lost 1 base and the J segment 4 bases; nucleotides outside the gene matches: 3. The CDR3 DNA reads as TGTGCCAGCTCACCACTGACTAGCGGGGGGGCGTACAATGAGCAGTTCTTC. This encodes CASSPLTSGGAYNEQFF.

The J gene is TRBJ2-6, the V gene TRBV7-2, with D maybe TRBD1 (5 bases). V lost 1 base and J 2 bases, leaving 6 bases between the germline ends. The CDR3 length is 15 residues. Germline assignment: CDR1 SGHTA and CDR2 FQGNSA. The CDR3: CASSLGGAGANVLTF. The CDR3 DNA reads as TGTGCCAGCAGCTTAGGGGGCGCTGGGGCCAACGTCCTGACTTTC. Complete variable domain (other parts from reference TRBV7-2 and TRBJ2-6): GAGVSQSPSNKVTEKGKDVELRCDPISGHTALYWYRQSLGQGLEFLIYFQGNSAPDKSGLPSDRFSAERTGGSVSTLTIQRTQQEDSAVYLCASSLGGAGANVLTFGAGSRLTVL.

The V and J genes are TRBV4-2 and TRBJ2-7; TRBD2 aligns across 7 bases. J was trimmed by 3 bases and V by 1 base; bases with no gene match: 3. In germline, CDR1 is LGHNA, CDR2 YNFKEQ. The CDR3 spans 14 residues. CDR3 sequence reads: CASSQGGGGYEQYF. The CDR3 DNA reads TGTGCCAGCAGCCAAGGCGGCGGGGGCTACGAGCAGTACTTC.

This clone is judged medium-sized (0.01 to 0.1%). The chain is built from TRBV4-2 and TRBJ1-5; 7 nucleotides match TRBD1. The J segment lost 2 bases and the V segment lost 3 bases, leaving 10 bases of the junction unmatched. There are 17 residues in the CDR3. Germline assignment: CDR1 LGHNA and CDR2 YNFKEQ. This chain's CDR3 is CASSQAITGAGNQPQHF. The CDR3 coding sequence is TGTGCCAGCAGCCAGGCTATTACAGGGGCCGGCAATCAGCCCCAGCATTTT.

The rearrangement links TRBV5-6 to TRBJ1-1; 7 nucleotides agree with TRBD1. The trim removed 0 bases at V and 5 bases at J, leaving 7 bases unmatched. Germline V lookup: CDR1 SGHDT, CDR2 YYEEEE. The CDR3 has 15 amino acids. The DNA for the CDR3 is TGTGCCAGCAGCTTGGTAGGGGGCGCGGGGACTGAAGCTTTCTTT. Its translation: CASSLVGGAGTEAFF. The full variable domain, in which reference TRBV5-6 and TRBJ1-1 provide the parts outside the CDR3, is DAGVTQSPTHLIKTRGQQVTLRCSPKSGHDTVSWYQQALGQGPQFIFQYYEEEERQRGNFPDRFSGHQFPNYSSELNVNALLLGDSALYLCASSLVGGAGTEAFFGQGTRLTVV.

The chain joins TRBV18 to TRBJ2-5, with 11 nucleotides matching TRBD1. The CDR3 consists of 15 residues. Looked up from germline, CDR1 is KGHSH and CDR2 is LQKENI. V gave up 2 bases and J gave up 5 bases; unmatched junction bases: 4. The CDR3 is CASSPTRTGGETQYF. The CDR3 bases are TGTGCCAGCTCACCAACTAGGACAGGGGGCGAGACCCAGTACTTC.

The table lists this clone with a few counts. The chain carries TRBV18 and TRBJ1-6; 7 bases match TRBD1. V trimming: 1 base; J trimming: 9 bases; junction bases outside the gene matches: 9. Looked up from germline, CDR1 is KGHSH and CDR2 is LQKENI. This CDR3 comprises 16 residues. The CDR3 loop is CASSPLVGGESSPLHF. DNA of the CDR3: TGTGCCAGCTCACCACTCGTAGGGGGCGAAAGTTCACCCCTCCACTTT.

The genes are TRBV5-1 and TRBJ2-3, with 9 bases fitting TRBD2. V lost 0 bases and J lost 3; bases outside the gene matches: 5. The CDR3 has 16 residues. Germline lookup yields CDR1 SGHRS and CDR2 YFSETQ. For the CDR3, the DNA is TGCGCCAGCAGCTTGGAGGCTAGCGGGGCTACAGATACGCAGTATTTT. Translated, it gives CASSLEASGATDTQYF.

V usage is TRBV5-4 and J usage is TRBJ1-3; possible D gene TRBD1, 6 bases. The CDR3 extends over 14 amino acids. Trimming stripped 1 base from V and 2 bases from J, with 7 bases between. Per the germline V gene, CDR1 is SGHNT and CDR2 is YYREEE (reference sequence). CDR3 region: CASSLTGTGNTIYF. CDR3 nucleotide sequence: TGTGCCAGCAGCTTGACAGGGACTGGAAACACCATATATTTT.

In this sample, this clone turned up a few times. The chain uses TRBV9 and TRBJ1-2, with unresolved D. The V gene's germline CDR1 is SGDLS and CDR2 YYNGEE. CDR3 length equals 13 residues. The V gene lost 0 bases and the J gene lost 2 bases, with 5 bases spanning the gap. This CDR3 is CASSVDRNYGYTF. CDR3 nucleotides: TGTGCCAGCAGCGTAGATAGAAACTATGGCTACACCTTC.

This chain joins TRBV5-1 and TRBJ2-1; 7 bases are a match to TRBD2. Germline CDR1 SGHRS, CDR2 YFSETQ. Germline trimming cut 1 base from V and 3 bases from J; bases unmatched to any gene: 7. This CDR3 contains 16 residues. This CDR3 reads CASSLRGTIGYNEQFF. The CDR3, as DNA: TGCGCCAGCAGCTTGCGTGGGACTATCGGCTACAATGAGCAGTTCTTC.

This chain links TRBV5-4 with TRBJ2-7; the D call may be TRBD1 or TRBD2 (5 bases each). The germline gives CDR1 SGHNT, CDR2 YYREEE (reference sequence). The CDR3 totals 13 residues. The V end lost 4 bases, the J end lost 2 bases, and 10 bases lay between the germline ends. The chain's CDR3 is CASSLGPPYEQYF. In DNA form, the CDR3 reads TGTGCCAGCAGCCTGGGACCCCCCTACGAGCAGTACTTC. The variable domain in full, completed from reference TRBV5-4 and TRBJ2-7, reads ETGVTQSPTHLIKTRGQQVTLRCSSQSGHNTVSWYQQALGQGPQFIFQYYREEENGRGNFPPRFSGLQFPNYSSELNVNALELDDSALYLCASSLGPPYEQYFGPGTRLTVT.

DNA of the CDR3: TGTGCCACCAGGACGACTCTGGGAACTAATGAAAAACTGTTTTTT. Translation: CATRTTLGTNEKLFF. The chain has TRBV15 and TRBJ1-4; D is uncertain. V was clipped by 6 bases and J by 1 base, with 12 bases between them. Germline loops: CDR1 LNHNV, CDR2 YYDKDF (reference sequence). This CDR3 has 15 amino acids.

The chain's CDR3 is CASSYGAGGTEAFF. DNA for the CDR3: TGTGCCAGCAGCTACGGGGCAGGGGGCACTGAAGCTTTCTTT. The rearrangement joins TRBV7-2 to TRBJ1-1, with 7 bases that match TRBD1. CDR1 and CDR2 from the germline V gene are SGHTA and FQGNSA. This CDR3 has 14 residues. Germline trimming cut 4 bases from V and 4 bases from J; bases unmatched to any gene: 6. Supplemented by reference TRBV7-2 and TRBJ1-1, the full variable domain reads GAGVSQSPSNKVTEKGKDVELRCDPISGHTALYWYRQSLGQGLEFLIYFQGNSAPDKSGLPSDRFSAERTGGSVSTLTIQRTQQEDSAVYLCASSYGAGGTEAFFGQGTRLTVV.

This clone was observed once. The chain couples TRBV30 to TRBJ1-2; 10 nucleotides align to TRBD1. The length of the CDR3 is 11 residues. Germline CDR1 reads GTSNPN; CDR2 reads SVGIG (reference sequence). V was pared by 8 bases and J by 9 bases, with 6 bases of the junction left unmatched. CDR3 DNA: TGTGCCCTCCCGGGACAGGGGCGCTACACCTTC. Encoded protein: CALPGQGRYTF.

This chain joins TRBV5-1 and TRBJ2-2, with 10 bases lining up with TRBD1. The CDR3 spans 14 residues. CDR1 and CDR2 from the germline V gene are SGHRS and YFSETQ. The J segment lost 6 bases and the V segment lost 3 bases, leaving 2 bases of the junction unmatched. In DNA, the CDR3 is TGCGCCAGCAGCTGGACAGGGGGAGCCGGGGAGCTGTTTTTT. It is translated as CASSWTGGAGELFF.